Presented here are 16 T cell receptor beta chains from one specimen sequenced in a study of T cell responses to AZD1222 COVID-19 vaccine (dated by TCRdb to about 2021). This specimen's time point label, interpreted: baseline before first vaccination. Library prep was done by the immunoSEQ multiplex PCR assay. TCRdb obtained this table from immuneACCESS and retained in-frame rearrangements with V and J assigned. These tables miss some clones; where compared with another copy, unresolved V genes account for less than half of the shortfall, and the remainder is unexplained. The sample table lists more than 95,000 clones, 91% of them with a count of one. About 48% of the sample goes to the ten largest clones. The input for sequencing was peripheral blood, taken on day 0 of AZD1222 vaccination. All receptors derive from an adult in good health.

This clone was observed a single time. For the CDR3, the DNA is TGCGCCAGCAGGAGGACATTCCCAACTCTCTATGGCTACACCTTC. Translating gives CASRRTFPTLYGYTF. V and J are TRBV23-1 and TRBJ1-2, with D perhaps matching TRBD1 (5 bases). TRBV23-1 is an open reading frame whose function is uncertain. V lost 6 bases and J lost 4, with 18 bases in between. There are 15 residues in the CDR3.

The chain carries TRBV27 and TRBJ2-3; tentatively, D is TRBD2 (5 bases). The CDR3 consists of 15 residues. CDR1 and CDR2 (germline): MNHEY, SMNVEV (reference sequence). Trimming pared 6 bases from V and 4 bases from J, leaving 17 bases between. The CDR3 spells CASRSRGFGSDTQYF. CDR3 coding DNA: TGTGCCAGCAGAAGTAGAGGGTTTGGGTCAGATACGCAGTATTTT.

The gene calls are TRBV6-5 and TRBJ1-5, with TRBD1 as a possible D gene (5 bases). The V end lost 6 bases, the J end lost 0 bases, and 12 bases lay between the germline ends. Germline CDR1 and CDR2: MNHEY and SVGAGI. The CDR3 spans 15 residues. The CDR3 nucleotides read TGTGCCAGCAGGACCGGGACGGATAGCAATCAGCCCCAGCATTTT. It translates to CASRTGTDSNQPQHF.

J is TRBJ2-1 and V is TRBV3-1 (or the pseudogene TRBV3-2); D may be TRBD1 or TRBD2 (5 bases each). Germline V gene data show CDR1 as LGHDT and CDR2 as YNNKEL (reference sequence). The length of the CDR3 is 16 residues. The V end was cut by 4 bases, the J end by 8 bases, with 21 bases between. The CDR3 region has the DNA TGTGCCAGCAGCCCTCCGGGGCTCCTCCAAATAGATGAGCAGTTCTTC. Protein sequence: CASSPPGLLQIDEQFF.

In its sample, this clone was seen once. Here the CDR3 reads CASGGGVANYGYTF. As DNA, the CDR3 is TGTGCCAGCGGAGGGGGGGTCGCTAACTATGGCTACACCTTC. The chain recombines TRBV6-5 with TRBJ1-2; a weak D match, TRBD1 (6 bases). V shed 8 bases and J shed 0 bases, with 13 bases lying between them. Germline V CDR1 and CDR2: MNHEY, SVGAGI. The CDR3 is 14 amino acids.

A single count supports this clone. This chain uses TRBV6-6 with TRBJ2-7; possibly TRBD1 for D (5 bases). Trimming removed 7 bases from V and 4 bases from J, with 23 bases in between. CDR3 length equals 16 residues. The germline CDR1 and CDR2 sequences are MNHNY and SVGAGI (reference sequence). This CDR3 is CASKTGPNNPSYEQYF. The DNA for the CDR3 is TGTGCCAGCAAAACAGGACCCAACAACCCCTCTTACGAGCAGTACTTC.

This clone has a single count. The V gene is TRBV15, the J gene TRBJ1-3, with TRBD1 matching 8 bases. V shed 0 bases and J 4 bases; nucleotides not matched to a gene: 2. Germline values: CDR1 LNHNV, CDR2 YYDKDF (reference sequence). There are 15 residues in the CDR3. The CDR3 loop reads CATSRDRGQGNTIYF. In nucleotides, the CDR3 is TGTGCCACCAGCAGAGACAGGGGGCAAGGAAACACCATATATTTT.

The chain employs TRBV28 and TRBJ1-1; TRBD1 agrees at 7 bases. V was pared by 4 bases and J by 0 bases, with 8 bases of the junction left unmatched. Germline V gives CDR1 MDHEN, CDR2 SYDVKM. The CDR3 has 16 residues. The CDR3, as DNA: TGTGCCAGCAGTTACGCCACCGGGACAGTGAACACTGAAGCTTTCTTT. Translated: CASSYATGTVNTEAFF.

On this clone: Other DNA sequences from this sample encode an identical CDR3 as well. The chain employs TRBV11-2 and TRBJ2-7, with D possibly matching TRBD2 (5 bases). The CDR3 contains 15 residues. The V end was cut by 0 bases, the J end by 0 bases, with 9 bases between. Germline assignment: CDR1 SGHAT and CDR2 FQNNGV. This chain's CDR3 is CASSLESGSSYEQYF. In DNA form, the CDR3 reads TGTGCCAGCAGCTTAGAGAGCGGCAGCTCCTACGAGCAGTACTTC.

V is TRBV5-1 and J is TRBJ1-6, with D maybe TRBD1 (6 bases). Trimming removed 2 bases from V and 9 bases from J, with 9 bases in between. The CDR3 contains 13 residues. CDR1 and CDR2 (germline): SGHRS, YFSETQ. The CDR3 bases are TGCGCCAGCAGCTTTAACAGGGTTTCACCCCTCCACTTT. Translation: CASSFNRVSPLHF.

V is TRBV19 and J is TRBJ2-7, with 7 bases matching TRBD1. Germline V gene sequence: CDR1 LNHDA, CDR2 SQIVND (reference sequence). V gave up 2 bases and J gave up 2 bases; unmatched junction bases: 3. CDR3 size: 14 residues. The CDR3 protein is CASSIRDSTYEQYF. The CDR3 DNA follows: TGTGCCAGTAGTATACGGGACAGTACCTACGAGCAGTACTTC.

Only one count was recorded for this clone. This chain joins TRBV5-1 and TRBJ2-1, with a tentative D call TRBD1 (5 bases). V lost 0 bases, J lost 1 base, and 8 bases lay in between. Germline V lookup: CDR1 SGHRS, CDR2 YFSETQ. The CDR3 sequence is 15 residues long. CDR3 region: CASSLERQSYNEQFF. The CDR3 coding sequence is TGCGCCAGCAGCTTGGAACGACAGTCCTACAATGAGCAGTTCTTC.

The chain carries TRBV14 and TRBJ2-7; D remains unclear. The V end was cut by 0 bases, the J end by 2 bases, with 2 bases between. Looked up from germline, CDR1 is SGHDN and CDR2 is FVKESK. CDR3 length: 12 residues. CDR3 in amino acids: CASSQEPYEQYF. In DNA, the CDR3 is TGTGCCAGCAGCCAAGAACCCTACGAGCAGTACTTC.

This sequence joins TRBV5-1 and TRBJ2-7; TRBD2 aligns across 8 bases. Germline-derived CDR1 and CDR2 are SGHRS and YFSETQ. CDR3 size: 15 residues. V was clipped by 0 bases and J by 2 bases; unmatched bases: 4. The CDR3 loop is CASSLGSLAAYEQYF. CDR3 bases: TGCGCCAGCAGCTTGGGTTCACTAGCGGCCTACGAGCAGTACTTC.

The chain employs TRBV12-3 or TRBV12-4 and TRBJ1-1; D uncertain. This CDR3 is 11 amino acids long. Trimming removed 9 bases at V and 0 bases at J, with 5 bases between. CDR3 DNA sequence: TGTGCCAGTATGATGAACACTGAAGCTTTCTTT. Its translation is CASMMNTEAFF.

V is TRBV19 and J is TRBJ2-2; D is ambiguous. V lost 0 bases to trimming and J lost 8 bases, with 7 bases between them. The germline gives CDR1 LNHDA, CDR2 SQIVND (reference sequence). This CDR3 region has 13 residues. Here the CDR3 reads CASSIEFRGELFF. The CDR3 bases are TGTGCCAGTAGTATAGAATTCAGGGGGGAGCTGTTTTTT.